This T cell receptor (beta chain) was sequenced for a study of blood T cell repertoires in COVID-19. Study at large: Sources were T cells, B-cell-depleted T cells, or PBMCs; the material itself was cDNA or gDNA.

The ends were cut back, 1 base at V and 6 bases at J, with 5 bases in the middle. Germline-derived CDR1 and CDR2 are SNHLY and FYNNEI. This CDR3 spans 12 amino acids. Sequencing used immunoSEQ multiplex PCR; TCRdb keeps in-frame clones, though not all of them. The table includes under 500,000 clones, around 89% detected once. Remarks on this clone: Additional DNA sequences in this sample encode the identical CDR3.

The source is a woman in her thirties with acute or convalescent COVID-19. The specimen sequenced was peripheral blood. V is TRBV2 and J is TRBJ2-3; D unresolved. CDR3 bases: TGTGCCAGCAGTGAAGTGGCTGATACGCAGTATTTT. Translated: CASSEVADTQYF.